A single sample is the source of the 29 T cell receptor beta chains below, sequenced in a study of shared clonotypes between healthy human individuals. The repertoire was sequenced with immunoSEQ multiplex PCR; TCRdb's copy has only in-frame clones and lacks some. The top ten clones hold about 1.5% of a sample with about 1 million clones, about 75% of them seen once. Sequencing was carried out using memory CD4+ T cells sorted from blood. The subset here: CD45RA-negative fraction. The receptors here all came from a young man in good health.

This rearrangement joins TRBV25-1 to TRBJ2-5; 11 nucleotides agree with TRBD2. The J call could be wrong; TRBJ2-7 is a better fit for the DNA end. Per the germline V gene, CDR1 is MGHDK and CDR2 is SYGVNS. CDR3 length equals 13 residues. For the CDR3, the DNA is TGTGCCAGCCGAACTAGCGGGAGTAACGAGCAGTACTTC. It codes for CASRTSGSNEQYF.

This clone was observed a few times. J is TRBJ1-1 and V is TRBV30; D unresolved. V shed 1 base and J shed 7 bases, with 4 bases lying between them. The germline CDR1 and CDR2 sequences are GTSNPN and SVGIG (reference sequence). CDR3 size: 10 residues. CDR3 loop: CAWSEIEAFF. CDR3 nucleotide sequence: TGTGCCTGGAGTGAGATTGAAGCTTTCTTT. Full variable domain (missing parts from reference TRBV30 and TRBJ1-1): SQTIHQWPATLVQPVGSPLSLECTVEGTSNPNLYWYRQAAGRGLQLLFYSVGIGQISSEVPQNLSASRPQDRQFILSSKKLLLSDSGFYLCAWSEIEAFFGQGTRLTVV.

The V gene is TRBV5-8, the J gene TRBJ1-2; possible D gene TRBD1, 6 bases. V dropped 3 bases and J dropped 5 bases, with 14 bases sitting between them. The CDR3 extends over 14 amino acids. Germline V gene lookup returns CDR1 SGHTS and CDR2 YDEGEE. The CDR3 is CASSSPVRGYGYTF. The CDR3 nucleotides read TGTGCCAGCAGCTCCCCGGTCAGGGGATATGGCTACACCTTC.

This clone has just a few counts. The chain couples TRBV4-1 to TRBJ1-1; the D is unclear. The CDR3 is 15 residues long. Between the trimmed V and J ends, which lost 0 bases and 0 bases, there was a span of 8 bases. Germline assignment: CDR1 MGHRA and CDR2 YSYEKL. Here the CDR3 DNA reads TGCGCCAGCAGCCAAGAAGTAACCATGAACACTGAAGCTTTCTTT. Its protein product is CASSQEVTMNTEAFF.

This clone was detected once. The J gene is TRBJ1-6, the V gene TRBV30; 7 bases map to TRBD1. CDR3 length: 18 amino acids. V trimming: 1 base; J trimming: 0 bases; junction bases outside the gene matches: 9. Germline V gene lookup returns CDR1 GTSNPN and CDR2 SVGIG (reference sequence). CDR3 bases: TGTGCCTGGAGTGGGACAGGCGTCTCATCCTCCTATAATTCACCCCTCCACTTT. As protein: CAWSGTGVSSSYNSPLHF.

The chain combines TRBV5-8 with TRBJ1-4; D is undetermined. V shed 2 bases and J shed 0 bases, with 14 bases lying between them. CDR1 is SGHTS and CDR2 is YDEGEE in the germline V gene. This CDR3 has 17 amino acids. The DNA for the CDR3 is TGTGCCAGCAGCTTCCCGGGAGACCTTCCAACTAATGAAAAACTGTTTTTT. Its translation is CASSFPGDLPTNEKLFF.

The CDR3 nucleotides read TGTGCCAGCAGCCCCTTCCCAGGGGCAACTAATGAAAAACTGTTTTTT. Protein product: CASSPFPGATNEKLFF. The rearrangement uses TRBV5-6 and TRBJ1-4; TRBD1 might be the D (6 bases). The length of the CDR3 is 16 residues. CDR1 and CDR2 (germline): SGHDT, YYEEEE. The V and J ends lost 4 bases and 0 bases respectively, with 13 bases between them.

With regard to this clone: The sample holds other DNA sequences that translate to the same CDR3. The chain uses TRBV5-4 and TRBJ1-1; no clear D gene. The ends were cut back, 0 bases at V and 1 base at J, with 7 bases in the middle. The CDR3 totals 14 residues. Germline V gene data show CDR1 as SGHNT and CDR2 as YYREEE (reference sequence). CDR3 residues: CASSLDRSNTEAFF. DNA for the CDR3: TGTGCCAGCAGCTTGGACAGATCGAACACTGAAGCTTTCTTT.

The chain uses TRBV6-6 and TRBJ1-1; D gene uncertain. The CDR3 length is 13 residues. The germline gives CDR1 MNHNY, CDR2 SVGAGI (reference sequence). The V gene lost 7 bases and the J gene lost 10 bases, with 19 bases spanning the gap. CDR3 protein: CASNLQRASGAFF. CDR3 in DNA: TGTGCCAGCAATTTACAACGGGCTTCTGGAGCTTTCTTT.

This rearrangement joins TRBV5-6 to TRBJ1-2; TRBD1 might be the D (5 bases). With 4 bases removed from V and 8 bases from J, the gap between germline ends came to 21 bases. The CDR3 runs 15 residues. CDR1 and CDR2 (germline): SGHDT, YYEEEE. The CDR3 protein is CASSIHQGVISGYTF. The CDR3 nucleotides read TGTGCCAGCAGCATCCACCAGGGTGTGATCTCGGGCTACACCTTC.

The chain couples TRBV27 to TRBJ2-1; D is perhaps TRBD1 (5 bases). This CDR3 region has 11 residues. Trimming removed 8 bases at V and 9 bases at J, with 11 bases between. Germline V gene lookup returns CDR1 MNHEY and CDR2 SMNVEV (reference sequence). CDR3 in DNA: TGTGCCAGCCATAAGGGGCGTGAGCAGTTCTTC. Its protein product is CASHKGREQFF.

The V gene is TRBV27, the J gene TRBJ1-2, with 7 bases lining up with TRBD1. CDR1 and CDR2 (germline): MNHEY, SMNVEV (reference sequence). CDR3 length: 15 amino acids. The J segment lost 4 bases and the V segment lost 5 bases, leaving 10 bases of the junction unmatched. This chain's CDR3 is CASSPPGQLLYGYTF. In nucleotides, the CDR3 is TGTGCCAGCAGTCCGCCGGGACAGCTTCTCTATGGCTACACCTTC.

This rearrangement joins TRBV2 to TRBJ1-2; D remains unclear. Germline-derived CDR1 and CDR2 are SNHLY and FYNNEI. The V and J ends lost 3 bases and 6 bases respectively, with 14 bases between them. The CDR3 loop spans 14 amino acids. CDR3 amino acids: CASSDQGIWDGYTF. The CDR3 DNA is TGTGCCAGCAGTGACCAAGGGATATGGGATGGCTACACCTTC.

Comment on this clone: Other DNA sequences within the sample encode an identical CDR3. V usage is TRBV11-1 and J usage is TRBJ1-1; possibly TRBD1 for D (6 bases). Germline-derived CDR1 and CDR2 are SGHAT and FQDESV (reference sequence). CDR3 size: 13 residues. The V end lost 4 bases, the J end lost 2 bases, and 8 bases lay between the germline ends. This chain's CDR3 is CASSSQGNTEAFF. The CDR3 DNA reads TGTGCCAGCAGCTCACAGGGTAACACTGAAGCTTTCTTT.

This clone was observed a single time. J is TRBJ1-5 and V is TRBV19, with D perhaps TRBD1 (6 bases). There are 14 residues in the CDR3. Per germline, CDR1 LNHDA and CDR2 SQIVND (reference sequence). Between the trimmed V and J ends, which lost 7 bases and 1 base, there was a span of 11 bases. The chain's CDR3 is CASTRTASNQPQHF. The CDR3 nucleotides read TGTGCCAGTACGAGGACAGCGAGCAATCAGCCCCAGCATTTT.

This clone was counted ten times or more. V and J are TRBV11-2 and TRBJ2-3; 7 nucleotides match TRBD2. The CDR3 covers 15 residues. The V gene end was trimmed by 2 bases and the J gene end by 3 bases; junction bases not matched to a gene: 5. Germline V gene data show CDR1 as SGHAT and CDR2 as FQNNGV. The CDR3: CASSLQRGFTDTQYF. In nucleotides, the CDR3 is TGTGCCAGCAGCTTACAGCGGGGTTTTACAGATACGCAGTATTTT.

V gene TRBV7-8 combines with J gene TRBJ2-7, with a possible D match to TRBD1 (5 bases). The germline V gene encodes CDR1 SGHVS and CDR2 FQNEAQ. V lost 5 bases and J lost 3, with 14 bases in between. The CDR3 runs to 14 residues. CDR3 region: CASSINRQNYEQYF. The DNA for the CDR3 is TGTGCCAGCAGCATCAACCGACAGAACTACGAGCAGTACTTC. Full variable domain (remainder filled in from reference TRBV7-8 and TRBJ2-7): GAGVSQSPRYKVAKRGQDVALRCDPISGHVSLFWYQQALGQGPEFLTYFQNEAQLDKSGLPSDRFFAERPEGSVSTLKIQRTQQEDSAVYLCASSINRQNYEQYFGPGTRLTVT.

This clone appeared once. V is TRBV19 and J is TRBJ1-2; no clear D. CDR3 length: 15 amino acids. Germline CDR1 reads LNHDA; CDR2 reads SQIVND (reference sequence). V lost 0 bases and J lost 2, with 10 bases in between. CDR3 sequence: CASSIDAVGNYGYTF. The CDR3 coding sequence is TGTGCCAGTAGTATAGATGCGGTCGGAAACTATGGCTACACCTTC.

The V gene is TRBV11-2, the J gene TRBJ2-5; D is undetermined. The CDR3 is 12 amino acids. Germline CDR1 and CDR2: SGHAT and FQNNGV. The V gene lost 3 bases and the J gene lost 5 bases, with 7 bases spanning the gap. CDR3 bases: TGTGCCAGCAGCTTTCATACGGAGACCCAGTACTTC. It specifies CASSFHTETQYF.

The chain is built from TRBV7-8 and TRBJ2-5; 11 bases agree with TRBD2. The CDR3 extends over 16 amino acids. The trim removed 7 bases at V and 0 bases at J, leaving 7 bases unmatched. Looked up from germline, CDR1 is SGHVS and CDR2 is FQNEAQ. In nucleotides, the CDR3 is TGTGCCAGCACTGTTGGGACTAGCGGCAACCAAGAGACCCAGTACTTC. Its protein product is CASTVGTSGNQETQYF.

V usage is TRBV6-5 and J usage is TRBJ2-5; TRBD2 might be the D (6 bases). V was cut by 5 bases and J by 7 bases, with 20 bases left in between. The CDR3 runs to 15 residues. Germline values: CDR1 MNHEY, CDR2 SVGAGI. CDR3 in DNA: TGTGCCAGCAGTCCCCGCGCGGGTGAAGCGGGGACCCAGTACTTC. Translated: CASSPRAGEAGTQYF.

This rearrangement joins TRBV5-4 to TRBJ2-4, with D perhaps being TRBD1 or TRBD2 (5 bases each). The CDR3 has 13 residues. Germline CDR1 is SGHNT and CDR2 is YYREEE (reference sequence). The V end was cut by 5 bases, the J end by 10 bases, with 16 bases between. As DNA, the CDR3 is TGTGCCAGCAGACTAATGGGGGATGGGATTCAGTACTTC. Protein product: CASRLMGDGIQYF. The full variable domain, its missing parts supplied by reference TRBV5-4 and TRBJ2-4, is ETGVTQSPTHLIKTRGQQVTLRCSSQSGHNTVSWYQQALGQGPQFIFQYYREEENGRGNFPPRFSGLQFPNYSSELNVNALELDDSALYLCASRLMGDGIQYFGAGTRLSVL.

The CDR3 nucleotides read TGTGCCAGCAGCCAAGATCAGGGAGGGGGCTATAATTCACCCCTCCACTTT. Its translation: CASSQDQGGGYNSPLHF. The chain joins TRBV4-2 to TRBJ1-6, with a possible D match to TRBD1 (6 bases). Germline V CDR1 and CDR2: LGHNA, YNFKEQ. CDR3 length equals 17 residues. The V end was cut by 0 bases, the J end by 3 bases, with 12 bases between.

The chain carries TRBV10-1 and TRBJ2-7, with a tentative D call TRBD2 (7 bases). Germline assignment: CDR1 WNHNN and CDR2 SYGVQD (reference sequence). Deletions cut 4 bases from V and 7 bases from J, with 17 bases between. The CDR3 has 14 residues. CDR3 amino acids: CASSGGGHTWEQYF. In nucleotides, the CDR3 is TGCGCCAGCAGTGGCGGGGGCCATACCTGGGAGCAGTACTTC.

This clone appeared a few times. The chain carries TRBV28 and TRBJ2-7; 7 bases line up with TRBD2. Germline lookup yields CDR1 MDHEN and CDR2 SYDVKM. After removal of 6 bases from V and 5 bases from J, the junction contained 10 bases not matched to a gene. This CDR3 comprises 14 residues. CDR3 in DNA: TGTGCCAGCAGCTCGGGGGGTTACTTGGACGAGCAGTACTTC. Translating gives CASSSGGYLDEQYF.

The chain combines TRBV13 with TRBJ1-2, with D possibly being TRBD1 (6 bases). The germline CDR1 and CDR2 sequences are PRHDT and FYEKMQ (reference sequence). Trimming pared 2 bases from V and 8 bases from J, leaving 18 bases between. The CDR3 extends over 15 amino acids. CDR3 DNA: TGTGCCAGCAGCTTACACCCAACAGGGTTTATAGGCTACACCTTC. This translates into CASSLHPTGFIGYTF.

This rearrangement joins TRBV6-1 to TRBJ1-6; D is uncertain. Germline values: CDR1 MNHNS, CDR2 SASEGT. V dropped 3 bases and J dropped 2 bases, with 8 bases sitting between them. This CDR3 has 15 amino acids. CDR3 loop: CASSDFGPYNSPLHF. The DNA of the CDR3 is TGTGCCAGCAGTGATTTTGGACCCTATAATTCACCCCTCCACTTT.

The gene calls are TRBV6-6 and TRBJ2-1, with TRBD1 matching over 8 bases. Germline-derived CDR1 and CDR2 are MNHNY and SVGAGI (reference sequence). This CDR3 is 13 amino acids long. Trimming at V came to 7 bases and at J to 3 bases, leaving 2 bases not matched to a gene. The CDR3 DNA reads TGTGCCAGCACCGACAGGGGCTACAATGAGCAGTTCTTC. As protein: CASTDRGYNEQFF.

This rearrangement joins TRBV6-5 to TRBJ2-7; the D is unclear. Trimming left V 6 bases short and J 3 bases short, with 15 bases between. This CDR3 has 14 amino acids. The germline CDR1 and CDR2 sequences are MNHEY and SVGAGI. The CDR3 loop is CASSSPARVYEQYF. CDR3 DNA sequence: TGTGCCAGCAGCTCTCCGGCTCGAGTCTACGAGCAGTACTTC.